The entry below describes one T cell receptor beta chain. This sample is drawn from a study of shared clonotypes between healthy human individuals. The CDR3 spans 14 residues. Trimming cost V 4 bases and J 5 bases; bases outside gene matches: 6. Germline assignment: CDR1 MDHEN and CDR2 SYDVKM. Every one of the donors was a Caucasian adult that lived in Nashville, Tennessee. Some 92 million PBMCs per unsorted sample were used for genomic DNA. Genomic DNA from each subset was divided evenly over several immunoSEQ plates. TCRdb's copy holds only in-frame clones and misses some; the assay was immunoSEQ multiplex PCR. Of fewer than 700,000 clones in the sample, roughly 79% are singletons; the top ten hold about 11%.

This clonotype originated in a middle-aged woman in good health. Some clones in this sample may be carry-over from other donors' samples. The sample consisted of PBMCs. The chain employs TRBV28 and TRBJ1-2, with TRBD1 matching 8 bases. For the CDR3, the DNA is TGTGCCAGCAGTTCACCGGACAGGGTTTATGGCTACACCTTC. It specifies CASSSPDRVYGYTF.